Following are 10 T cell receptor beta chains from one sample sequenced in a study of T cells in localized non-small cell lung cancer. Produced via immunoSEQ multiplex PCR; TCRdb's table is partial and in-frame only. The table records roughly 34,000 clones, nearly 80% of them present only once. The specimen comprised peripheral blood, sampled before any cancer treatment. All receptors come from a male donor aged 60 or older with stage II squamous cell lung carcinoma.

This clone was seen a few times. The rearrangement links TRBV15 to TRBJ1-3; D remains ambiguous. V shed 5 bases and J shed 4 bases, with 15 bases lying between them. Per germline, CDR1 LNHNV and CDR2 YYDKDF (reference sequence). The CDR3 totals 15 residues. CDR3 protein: CATSGIRLGGNTIYF. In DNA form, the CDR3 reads TGTGCCACCAGCGGCATTCGGCTTGGAGGAAACACCATATATTTT. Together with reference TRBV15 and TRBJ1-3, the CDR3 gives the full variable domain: DAMVIQNPRYQVTQFGKPVTLSCSQTLNHNVMYWYQQKSSQAPKLLFHYYDKDFNNEADTPDNFQSRRPNTSFCFLDIRSPGLGDTAMYLCATSGIRLGGNTIYFGEGSWLTVV.

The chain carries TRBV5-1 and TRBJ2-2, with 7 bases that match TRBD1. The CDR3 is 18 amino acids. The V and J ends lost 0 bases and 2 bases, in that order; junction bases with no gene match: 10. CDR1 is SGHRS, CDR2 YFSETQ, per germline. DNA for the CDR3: TGCGCCAGCAGCTTGGAACCCCCGGGACAGACCAACACCGGGGAGCTGTTTTTT. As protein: CASSLEPPGQTNTGELFF. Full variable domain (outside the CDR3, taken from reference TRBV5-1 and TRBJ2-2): KAGVTQTPRYLIKTRGQQVTLSCSPISGHRSVSWYQQTPGQGLQFLFEYFSETQRNKGNFPGRFSGRQFSNSRSEMNVSTLELGDSALYLCASSLEPPGQTNTGELFFGEGSRLTVL.

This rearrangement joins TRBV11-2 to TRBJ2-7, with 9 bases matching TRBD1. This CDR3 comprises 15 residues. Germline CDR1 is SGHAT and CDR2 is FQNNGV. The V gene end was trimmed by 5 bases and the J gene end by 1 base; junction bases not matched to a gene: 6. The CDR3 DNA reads TGTGCCAGCAGCCCCGGGACAGGGATATCCTACGAGCAGTACTTC. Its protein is CASSPGTGISYEQYF.

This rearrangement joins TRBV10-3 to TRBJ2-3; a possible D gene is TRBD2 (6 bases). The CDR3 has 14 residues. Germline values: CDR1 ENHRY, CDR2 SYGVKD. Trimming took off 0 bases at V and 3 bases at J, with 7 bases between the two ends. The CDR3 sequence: CAISESEGTDTQYF. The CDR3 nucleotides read TGTGCCATCAGTGAGTCGGAGGGGACAGATACGCAGTATTTT.

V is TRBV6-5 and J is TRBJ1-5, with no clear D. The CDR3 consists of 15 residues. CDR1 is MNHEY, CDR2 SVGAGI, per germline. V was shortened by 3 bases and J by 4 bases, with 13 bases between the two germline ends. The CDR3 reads CASSYNGRDNQPQHF. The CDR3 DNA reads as TGTGCCAGCAGTTATAACGGGAGAGATAATCAGCCCCAGCATTTT.

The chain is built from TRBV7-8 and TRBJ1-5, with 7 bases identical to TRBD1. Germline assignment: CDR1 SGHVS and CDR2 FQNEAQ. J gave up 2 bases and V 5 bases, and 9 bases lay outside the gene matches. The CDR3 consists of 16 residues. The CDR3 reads CASSILQGWGNQPQHF. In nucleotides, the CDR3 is TGTGCCAGCAGCATCTTACAGGGGTGGGGCAATCAGCCCCAGCATTTT. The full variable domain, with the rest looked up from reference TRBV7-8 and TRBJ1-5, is GAGVSQSPRYKVAKRGQDVALRCDPISGHVSLFWYQQALGQGPEFLTYFQNEAQLDKSGLPSDRFFAERPEGSVSTLKIQRTQQEDSAVYLCASSILQGWGNQPQHFGDGTRLSIL.

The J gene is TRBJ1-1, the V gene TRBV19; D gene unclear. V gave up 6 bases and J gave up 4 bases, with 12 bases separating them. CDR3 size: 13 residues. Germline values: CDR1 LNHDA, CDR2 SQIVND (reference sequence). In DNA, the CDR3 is TGTGCCAGTAGCCTTCTGGGTGTCACTGAAGCTTTCTTT. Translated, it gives CASSLLGVTEAFF.

CDR3 DNA sequence: TGTGCCAGCAGCTTACTATCGGCAGGGGGGACAGATACGCAGTATTTT. Translation gives CASSLLSAGGTDTQYF. This chain uses TRBV11-3 with TRBJ2-3, with D possibly matching TRBD1 (7 bases). Germline CDR1 SGHNT, CDR2 YENEEA. CDR3 size: 16 residues. Trimming stripped 2 bases from V and 3 bases from J, with 15 bases between.

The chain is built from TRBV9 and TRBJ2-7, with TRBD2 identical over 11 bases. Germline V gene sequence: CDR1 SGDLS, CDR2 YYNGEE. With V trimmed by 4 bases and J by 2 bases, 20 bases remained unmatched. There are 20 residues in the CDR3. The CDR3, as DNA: TGTGCCAGCAGCCGTGGCTCATCCCCCCGTCTAGCGGGAGGTCCCTACGAGCAGTACTTC. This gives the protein CASSRGSSPRLAGGPYEQYF.

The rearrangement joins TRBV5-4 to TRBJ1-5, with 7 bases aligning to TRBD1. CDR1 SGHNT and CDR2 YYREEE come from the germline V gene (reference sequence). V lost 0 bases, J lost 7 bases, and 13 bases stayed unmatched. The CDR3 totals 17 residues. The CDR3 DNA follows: TGTGCCAGCAGCTTGGGGGGGGCCGAGGGGGCTCAGCAGCCCCAGCATTTT. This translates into CASSLGGAEGAQQPQHF.